This T cell receptor (beta chain) was observed in a study of blood T cells in healthy people across ages. CDR1 and CDR2 (germline): MNHEY, SMNVEV (reference sequence). V was clipped by 3 bases and J by 9 bases, with 15 bases between them. The CDR3 loop spans 14 amino acids. The use of a sample-barcoded 5' primer and a J-beta primer mix characterized a second PCR of about 7 to 12 cycles. MiXCR, applied by TCRdb to the 5' RACE reads, yields one record per CDR3 protein. There are 1.4 million to 1.5 million distinct CDR3 sequences in the sample; 40% to 50% occur only once, and roughly 7.9% lies in the top ten.

Sequencing was done on a sample of blood. The chain is built from TRBV27 and TRBJ1-5, with D possibly TRBD1 on 6 matching bases. This sequence was found in a woman in her late teens or twenties in good health. CDR3 loop: CASSFTGSLGPQHF. The DNA of the CDR3 is TGTGCCAGCAGTTTTACAGGGTCACTGGGGCCCCAGCATTTT.